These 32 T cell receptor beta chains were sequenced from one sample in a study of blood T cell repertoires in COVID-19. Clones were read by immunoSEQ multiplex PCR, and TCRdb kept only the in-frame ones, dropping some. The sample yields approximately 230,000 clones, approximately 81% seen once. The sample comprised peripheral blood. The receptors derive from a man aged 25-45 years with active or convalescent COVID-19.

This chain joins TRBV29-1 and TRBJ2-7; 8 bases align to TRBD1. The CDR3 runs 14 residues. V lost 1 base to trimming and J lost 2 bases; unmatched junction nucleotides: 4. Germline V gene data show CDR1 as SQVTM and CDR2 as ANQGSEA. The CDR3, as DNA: TGCAGCGTTGAAGTAGGGACAGGCACCTACGAGCAGTACTTC. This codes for CSVEVGTGTYEQYF.

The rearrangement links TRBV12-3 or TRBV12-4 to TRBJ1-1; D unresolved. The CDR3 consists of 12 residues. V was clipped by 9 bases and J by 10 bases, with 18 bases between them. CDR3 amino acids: CASFTAVSRAFF. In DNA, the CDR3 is TGTGCCAGTTTCACGGCGGTATCTCGAGCTTTCTTT.

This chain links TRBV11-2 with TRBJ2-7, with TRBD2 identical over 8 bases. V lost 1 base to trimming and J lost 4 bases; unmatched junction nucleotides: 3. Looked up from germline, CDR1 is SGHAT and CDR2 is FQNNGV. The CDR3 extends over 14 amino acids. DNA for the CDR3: TGTGCCAGCAGCTTAGCGGGAGGGCCTTACGAGCAGTACTTC. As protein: CASSLAGGPYEQYF.

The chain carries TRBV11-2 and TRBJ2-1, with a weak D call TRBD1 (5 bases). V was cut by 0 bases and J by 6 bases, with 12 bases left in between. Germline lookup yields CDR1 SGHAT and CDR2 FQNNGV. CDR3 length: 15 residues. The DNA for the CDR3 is TGTGCCAGCAGCTTAGATAGCACAGGAGCCAATGAGCAGTTCTTC. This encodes CASSLDSTGANEQFF.

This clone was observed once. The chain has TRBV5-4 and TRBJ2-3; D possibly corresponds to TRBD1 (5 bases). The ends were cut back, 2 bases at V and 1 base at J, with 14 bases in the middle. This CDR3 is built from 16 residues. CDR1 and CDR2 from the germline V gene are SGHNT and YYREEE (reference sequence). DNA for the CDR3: TGTGCCAGCAGCTTTGTCCCAGCACAGGGCACAGATACGCAGTATTTT. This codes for CASSFVPAQGTDTQYF.

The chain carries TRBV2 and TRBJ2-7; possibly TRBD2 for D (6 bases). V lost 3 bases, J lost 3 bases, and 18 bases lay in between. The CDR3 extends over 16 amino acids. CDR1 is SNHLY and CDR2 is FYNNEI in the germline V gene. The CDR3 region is CASSEPELASIYEQYF. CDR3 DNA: TGTGCCAGCAGTGAGCCGGAGCTAGCGTCGATCTACGAGCAGTACTTC. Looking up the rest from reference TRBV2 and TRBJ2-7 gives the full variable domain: EPEVTQTPSHQVTQMGQEVILRCVPISNHLYFYWYRQILGQKVEFLVSFYNNEISEKSEIFDDQFSVERPDGSNFTLKIRSTKLEDSAMYFCASSEPELASIYEQYFGPGTRLTVT.

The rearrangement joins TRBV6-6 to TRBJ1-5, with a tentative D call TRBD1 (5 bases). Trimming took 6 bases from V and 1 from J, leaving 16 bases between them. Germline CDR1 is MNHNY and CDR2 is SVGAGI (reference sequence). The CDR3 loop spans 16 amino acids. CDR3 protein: CASRTLTGLSNQPQHF. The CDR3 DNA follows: TGTGCCAGCAGAACACTTACAGGTTTGAGCAATCAGCCCCAGCATTTT.

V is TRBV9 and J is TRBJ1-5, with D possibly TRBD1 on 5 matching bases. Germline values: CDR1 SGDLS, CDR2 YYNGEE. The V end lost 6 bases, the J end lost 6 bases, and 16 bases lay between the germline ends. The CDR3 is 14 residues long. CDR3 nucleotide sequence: TGTGCCAGCACTGGGGCAGGGAAAGGTCAGCCCCAGCATTTT. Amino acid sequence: CASTGAGKGQPQHF.

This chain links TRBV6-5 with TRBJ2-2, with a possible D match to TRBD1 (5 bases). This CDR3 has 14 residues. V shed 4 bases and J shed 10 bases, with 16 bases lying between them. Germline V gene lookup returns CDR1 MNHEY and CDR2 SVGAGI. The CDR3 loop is CASSSGRVISELFF. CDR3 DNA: TGTGCCAGCAGTTCGGGCAGGGTCATCTCGGAGCTGTTTTTT.

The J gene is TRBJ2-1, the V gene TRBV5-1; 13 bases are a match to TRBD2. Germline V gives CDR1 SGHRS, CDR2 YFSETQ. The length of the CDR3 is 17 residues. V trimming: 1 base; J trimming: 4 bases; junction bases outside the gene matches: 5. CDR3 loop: CASSLTSGRAGYNEQFF. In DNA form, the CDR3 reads TGCGCCAGCAGCTTGACTAGCGGGAGGGCCGGGTACAATGAGCAGTTCTTC. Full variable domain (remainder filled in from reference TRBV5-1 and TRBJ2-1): KAGVTQTPRYLIKTRGQQVTLSCSPISGHRSVSWYQQTPGQGLQFLFEYFSETQRNKGNFPGRFSGRQFSNSRSEMNVSTLELGDSALYLCASSLTSGRAGYNEQFFGPGTRLTVL.

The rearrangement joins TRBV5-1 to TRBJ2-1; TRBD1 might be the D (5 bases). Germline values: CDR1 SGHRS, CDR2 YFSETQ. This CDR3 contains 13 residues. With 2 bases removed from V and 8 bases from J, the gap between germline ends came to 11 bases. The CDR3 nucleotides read TGCGCCAGCAGCTTCGGACACGGCGATGAGCAGTTCTTC. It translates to CASSFGHGDEQFF.

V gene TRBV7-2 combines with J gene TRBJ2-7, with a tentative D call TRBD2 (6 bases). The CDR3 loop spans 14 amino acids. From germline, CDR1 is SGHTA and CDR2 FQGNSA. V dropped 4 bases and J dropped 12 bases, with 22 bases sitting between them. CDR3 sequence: CASSSRGRGLKLYF. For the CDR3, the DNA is TGTGCCAGCAGCTCCCGAGGTCGGGGGTTGAAGCTGTACTTC.

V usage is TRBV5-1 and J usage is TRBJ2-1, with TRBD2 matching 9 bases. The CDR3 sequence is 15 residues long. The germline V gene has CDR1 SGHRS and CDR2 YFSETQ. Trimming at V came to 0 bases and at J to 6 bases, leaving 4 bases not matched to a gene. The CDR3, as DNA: TGCGCCAGCAGCTTGGGGGGCGGGAGGGTCAATGAGCAGTTCTTC. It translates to CASSLGGGRVNEQFF.

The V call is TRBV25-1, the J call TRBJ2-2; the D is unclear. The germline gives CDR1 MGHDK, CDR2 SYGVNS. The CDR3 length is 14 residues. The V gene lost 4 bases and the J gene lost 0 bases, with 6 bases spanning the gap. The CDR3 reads CASSVQANTGELFF. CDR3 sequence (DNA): TGTGCCAGCAGTGTTCAGGCGAACACCGGGGAGCTGTTTTTT.

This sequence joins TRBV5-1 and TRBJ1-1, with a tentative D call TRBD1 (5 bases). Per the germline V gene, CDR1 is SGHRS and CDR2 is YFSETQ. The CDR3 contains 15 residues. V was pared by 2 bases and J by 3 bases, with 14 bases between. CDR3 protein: CASSFGANTDTEAFF. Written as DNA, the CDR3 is TGCGCCAGCAGCTTTGGGGCGAATACGGACACTGAAGCTTTCTTT.

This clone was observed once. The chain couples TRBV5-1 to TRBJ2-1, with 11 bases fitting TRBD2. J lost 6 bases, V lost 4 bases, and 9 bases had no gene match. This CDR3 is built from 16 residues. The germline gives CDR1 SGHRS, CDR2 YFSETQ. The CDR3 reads CASSLTSGNRANEQFF. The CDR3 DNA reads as TGCGCCAGCAGCCTGACTAGCGGGAATCGGGCCAATGAGCAGTTCTTC.

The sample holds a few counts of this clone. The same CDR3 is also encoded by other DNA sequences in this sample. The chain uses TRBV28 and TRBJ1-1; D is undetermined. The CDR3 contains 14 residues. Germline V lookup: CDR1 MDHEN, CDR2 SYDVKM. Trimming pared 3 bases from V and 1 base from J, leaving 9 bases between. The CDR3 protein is CASSFGGTNTEAFF. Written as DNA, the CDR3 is TGTGCCAGCAGTTTCGGAGGAACGAACACTGAAGCTTTCTTT. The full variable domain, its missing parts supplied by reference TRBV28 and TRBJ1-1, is DVKVTQSSRYLVKRTGEKVFLECVQDMDHENMFWYRQDPGLGLRLIYFSYDVKMKEKGDIPEGYSVSREKKERFSLILESASTNQTSMYLCASSFGGTNTEAFFGQGTRLTVV.

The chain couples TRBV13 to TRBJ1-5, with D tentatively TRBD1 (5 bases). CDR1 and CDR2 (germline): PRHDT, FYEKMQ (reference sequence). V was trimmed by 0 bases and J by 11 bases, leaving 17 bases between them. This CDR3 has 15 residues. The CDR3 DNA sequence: TGTGCCAGCAGCTTAGGCCGACAGCTTAGCCGGGCCCAGCATTTT. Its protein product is CASSLGRQLSRAQHF.

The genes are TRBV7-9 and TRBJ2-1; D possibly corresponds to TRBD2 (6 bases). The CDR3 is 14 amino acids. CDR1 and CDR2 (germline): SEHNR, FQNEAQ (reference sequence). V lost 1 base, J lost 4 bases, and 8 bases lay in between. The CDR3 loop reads CASSLGAGYNEQFF. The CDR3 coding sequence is TGTGCCAGCAGCTTAGGGGCGGGGTACAATGAGCAGTTCTTC.

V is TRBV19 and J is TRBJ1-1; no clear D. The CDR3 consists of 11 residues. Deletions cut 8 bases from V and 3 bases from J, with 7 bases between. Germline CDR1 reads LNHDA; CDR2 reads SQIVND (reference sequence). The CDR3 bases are TGTGCCAGTTTACTATACACTGAAGCTTTCTTT. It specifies CASLLYTEAFF.

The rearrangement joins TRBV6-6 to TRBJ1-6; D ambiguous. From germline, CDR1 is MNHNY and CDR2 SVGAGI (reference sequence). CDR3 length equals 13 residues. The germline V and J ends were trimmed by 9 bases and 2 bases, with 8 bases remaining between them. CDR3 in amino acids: CASISAYNSPLHF. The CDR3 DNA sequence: TGTGCCAGTATTTCAGCCTATAATTCACCCCTCCACTTT.

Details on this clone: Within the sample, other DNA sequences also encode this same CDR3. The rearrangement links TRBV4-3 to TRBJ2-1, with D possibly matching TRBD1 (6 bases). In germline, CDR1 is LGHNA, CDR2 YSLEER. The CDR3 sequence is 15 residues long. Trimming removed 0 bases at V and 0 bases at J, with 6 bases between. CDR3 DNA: TGCGCCAGCAGCCAAGACAGGGGCTCCTACAATGAGCAGTTCTTC. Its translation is CASSQDRGSYNEQFF.

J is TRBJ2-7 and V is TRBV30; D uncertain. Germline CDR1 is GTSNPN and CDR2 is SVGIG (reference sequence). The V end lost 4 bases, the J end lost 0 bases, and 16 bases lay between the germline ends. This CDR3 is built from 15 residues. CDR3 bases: TGTGCCTGGAAACTCTCCTCTTTGAGCTCCTACGAGCAGTACTTC. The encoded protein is CAWKLSSLSSYEQYF.

CDR3 in amino acids: CASSLRGGESTDTQYF. CDR3 nucleotides: TGTGCCAGCAGTCTCCGAGGAGGGGAAAGCACAGATACGCAGTATTTT. The chain is built from TRBV4-2 and TRBJ2-3, with D perhaps matching TRBD2 (6 bases). V was shortened by 6 bases and J by 0 bases, with 16 bases between the two germline ends. This CDR3 contains 16 residues. Germline CDR1 LGHNA, CDR2 YNFKEQ.

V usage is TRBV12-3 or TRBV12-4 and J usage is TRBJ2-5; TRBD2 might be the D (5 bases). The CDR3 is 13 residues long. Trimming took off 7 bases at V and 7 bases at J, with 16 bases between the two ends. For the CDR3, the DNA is TGTGCCAGCACCCGCAGCCCCGGAGGGACCCAGTACTTC. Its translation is CASTRSPGGTQYF.

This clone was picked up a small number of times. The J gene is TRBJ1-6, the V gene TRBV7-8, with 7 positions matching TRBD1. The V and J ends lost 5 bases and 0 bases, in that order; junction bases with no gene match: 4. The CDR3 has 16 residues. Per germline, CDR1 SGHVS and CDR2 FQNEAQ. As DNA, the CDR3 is TGTGCCAGCAGCCCAGGGACAGCCTCCTATAATTCACCCCTCCACTTT. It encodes CASSPGTASYNSPLHF.

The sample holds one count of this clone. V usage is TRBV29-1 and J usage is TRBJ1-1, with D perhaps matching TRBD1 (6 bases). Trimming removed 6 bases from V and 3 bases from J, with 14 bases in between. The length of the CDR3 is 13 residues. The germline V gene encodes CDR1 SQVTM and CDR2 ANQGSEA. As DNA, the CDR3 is TGCAGCGTCGTAATGGGGGCAGACACTGAAGCTTTCTTT. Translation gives CSVVMGADTEAFF.

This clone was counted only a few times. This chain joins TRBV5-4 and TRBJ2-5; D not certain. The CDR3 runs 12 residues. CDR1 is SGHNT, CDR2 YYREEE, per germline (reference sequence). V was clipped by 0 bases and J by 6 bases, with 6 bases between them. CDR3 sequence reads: CASSLGAKTQYF. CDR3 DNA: TGTGCCAGCAGCTTGGGGGCGAAGACCCAGTACTTC.

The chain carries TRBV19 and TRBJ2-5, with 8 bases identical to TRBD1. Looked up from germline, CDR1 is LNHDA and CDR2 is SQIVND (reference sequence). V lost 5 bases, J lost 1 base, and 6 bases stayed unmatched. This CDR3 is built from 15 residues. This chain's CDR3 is CASSPDDRGQETQYF. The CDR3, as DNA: TGTGCCAGTAGTCCGGACGACAGGGGCCAAGAGACCCAGTACTTC.

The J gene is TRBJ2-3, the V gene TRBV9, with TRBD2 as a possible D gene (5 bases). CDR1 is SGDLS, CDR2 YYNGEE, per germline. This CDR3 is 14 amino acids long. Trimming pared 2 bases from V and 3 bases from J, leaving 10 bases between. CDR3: CASSVSGVTDTQYF. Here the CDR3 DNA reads TGTGCCAGCAGCGTCTCCGGGGTTACAGATACGCAGTATTTT.

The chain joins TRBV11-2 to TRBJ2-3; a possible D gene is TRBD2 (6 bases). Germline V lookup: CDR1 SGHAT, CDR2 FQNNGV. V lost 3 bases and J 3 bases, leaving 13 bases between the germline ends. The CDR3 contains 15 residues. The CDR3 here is CASSFVRSGTDTQYF. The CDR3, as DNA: TGTGCCAGCAGCTTCGTTCGGAGCGGGACAGATACGCAGTATTTT.

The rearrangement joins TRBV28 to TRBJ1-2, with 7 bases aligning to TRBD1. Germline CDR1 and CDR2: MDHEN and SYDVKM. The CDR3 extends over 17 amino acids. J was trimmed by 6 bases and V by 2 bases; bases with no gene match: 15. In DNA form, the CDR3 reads TGTGCCAGCAGTTTAAGCCGACGTCAGGGGGGAGTCAATGGCTACACCTTC. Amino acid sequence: CASSLSRRQGGVNGYTF.